This TCR beta chain was captured in a study of T cells in Graves' hyperthyroidism and ophthalmopathy. TCR beta CDR3 regions were amplified from RNA. First-round RT-PCR targeting the TCR CDR3 was performed with the HTBI primer set. TCRdb independently ran MiXCR on the multiplex PCR reads; one entry per CDR3 protein. Of some 98,000 distinct CDR3 sequences in the sample, approximately 42% were seen once. This clonotype was counted many times. Antigen unknown. Study outcomes and limitations: Model-based prediction identified ophthalmopathy a median 6.5 months prior to its onset.

This CDR3 is 14 amino acids long. The V end was cut by 2 bases, the J end by 4 bases, with 11 bases between. The germline V gene has CDR1 SGHTA and CDR2 FQGNSA. Aged 18 to 65, the patients had hyperthyroidism that was newly diagnosed and had lasted under 2 months. Together with thyroid ultrasound, orbital computed tomography, serum thyroxine and TRAb, clinical symptoms were used for diagnoses. V usage is TRBV7-2 and J usage is TRBJ1-1; D is ambiguous. The TCR comes from a woman aged 25 to 39 with Graves' hyperthyroidism. Sequenced: peripheral blood or thyroid tissue (not recorded which). CDR3 protein: CASSLQNPPTEAFF. The CDR3 DNA is TGTGCCAGCAGCTTACAAAATCCGCCCACTGAAGCTTTCTTT.